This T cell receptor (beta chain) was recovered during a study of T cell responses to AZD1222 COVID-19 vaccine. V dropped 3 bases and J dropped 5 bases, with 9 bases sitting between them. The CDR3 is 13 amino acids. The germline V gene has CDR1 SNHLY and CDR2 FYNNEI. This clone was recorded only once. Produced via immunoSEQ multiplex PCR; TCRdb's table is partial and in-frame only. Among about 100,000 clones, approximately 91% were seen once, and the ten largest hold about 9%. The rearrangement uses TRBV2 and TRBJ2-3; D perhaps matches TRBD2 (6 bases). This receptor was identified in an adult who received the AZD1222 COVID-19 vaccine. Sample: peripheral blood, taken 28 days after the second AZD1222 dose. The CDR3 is CASSDRGRDTQYF. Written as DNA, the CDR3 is TGTGCCAGCAGTGATCGGGGGAGAGATACGCAGTATTTT.